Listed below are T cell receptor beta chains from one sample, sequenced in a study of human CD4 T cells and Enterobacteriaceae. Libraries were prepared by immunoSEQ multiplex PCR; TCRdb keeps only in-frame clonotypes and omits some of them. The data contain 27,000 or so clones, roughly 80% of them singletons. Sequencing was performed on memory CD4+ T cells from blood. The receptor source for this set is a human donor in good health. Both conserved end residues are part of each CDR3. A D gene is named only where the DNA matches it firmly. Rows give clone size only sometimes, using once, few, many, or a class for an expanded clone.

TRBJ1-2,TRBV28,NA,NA,TGTGCCAGCAGCTCCGGACAGAACCTACTATTGGGGGGCTACACCTTC,CASSSGQNLLLGGYTF
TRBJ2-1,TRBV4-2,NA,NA,TGTGCCAGCAGCCACCTGAATGAGCAGTTCTTC,CASSHLNEQFF
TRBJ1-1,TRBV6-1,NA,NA,TGTGCCAGCATGAGAAGTCGTGGAGGGAACACTGAAGCTTTCTTT,CASMRSRGGNTEAFF
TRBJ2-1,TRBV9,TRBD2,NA,TGTGCCAGCAGCGCGTTTTGGAGGTTGGGTCTAGCGGGAGATAGGAATGAGCAGTTCTTC,CASSAFWRLGLAGDRNEQFF
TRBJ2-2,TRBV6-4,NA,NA,TGTGCCAGCACCTCGGAGGGACAGAGTTCCACCGGGGAGCTGTTTTTT,CASTSEGQSSTGELFF
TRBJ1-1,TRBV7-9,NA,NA,TGTGCCAGCAGCTTCTCCAACACTGAAGCTTTCTTT,CASSFSNTEAFF
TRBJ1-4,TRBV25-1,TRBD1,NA,TGTGCCAGCAGTGAAATGACAGGGCCGGGTGAAAAACTGTTTTTT,CASSEMTGPGEKLFF
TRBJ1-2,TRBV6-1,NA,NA,TGTGCCAGCGAACTAACAGGGAACTATGGCTACACCTTC,CASELTGNYGYTF
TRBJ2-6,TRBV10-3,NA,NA,TGTGCCACGAGGACAGCTGACGGGGCCAACGTCCTGACTTTC,CATRTADGANVLTF
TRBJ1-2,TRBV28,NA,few,TGTGCCAGCAGTTCCCCCCGGGACACGGCCAGTCAGGAGGATGGCTACACCTTC,CASSSPRDTASQEDGYTF
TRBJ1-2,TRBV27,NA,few,TGTGCCAGCAGGGACGGTAACTATGGCTACACCTTC,CASRDGNYGYTF
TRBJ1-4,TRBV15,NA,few,TGTGCCACCAGCAGAGATTCAGGGTGGAATGAAAAACTGTTTTTT,CATSRDSGWNEKLFF
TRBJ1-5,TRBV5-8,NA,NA,TGTGCCAGCAGCTTTGGAATGGGCAATCAGCCCCAGCATTTT,CASSFGMGNQPQHF
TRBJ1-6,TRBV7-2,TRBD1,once,TGTGCCAGCAGCGAAACCCGGGACAGGGGTTATGGAAACAATTCACCCCTCCACTTT,CASSETRDRGYGNNSPLHF
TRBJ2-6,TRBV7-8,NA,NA,TGTGCCAGCAGCTTAGATTGGGAACTCCCTGGGGCCAACGTCCTGACTTTC,CASSLDWELPGANVLTF
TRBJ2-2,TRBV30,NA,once,TGTGCCTGGGGGATCGGCAGAGCCACCGGGGAGCTGTTTTTT,CAWGIGRATGELFF
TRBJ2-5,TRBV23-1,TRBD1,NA,TGCGCCAGCAGTCAATCGGGACAGCAAGAGACCCAGTACTTC,CASSQSGQQETQYF
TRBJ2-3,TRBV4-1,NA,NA,TGCGCCAGCAATCCCGGGGCCCACACAGATACGCAGTATTTT,CASNPGAHTDTQYF
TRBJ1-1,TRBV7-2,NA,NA,TGTGCCAGCAGCTCCCGTGGGACTCTCCCTGAAGCTTTCTTT,CASSSRGTLPEAFF
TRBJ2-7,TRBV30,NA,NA,TGTGCCTGGGGGATTCGGGGCTCCCGGGAGCAGTACTTC,CAWGIRGSREQYF
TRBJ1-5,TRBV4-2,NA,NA,TGTGCCAGCAGCCAAGGGAACGTCAATCAGCCCCAGCATTTT,CASSQGNVNQPQHF
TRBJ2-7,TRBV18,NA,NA,TGTGCCAGCTCACCACCTCGGGGGACAGTGGGCTACGAGCAGTACTTC,CASSPPRGTVGYEQYF
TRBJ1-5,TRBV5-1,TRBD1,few,TGCGCCAGCAGCTACTCGGGGACAGGGTTGGGCCAGCCCCAGCATTTT,CASSYSGTGLGQPQHF
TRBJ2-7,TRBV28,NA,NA,TGTGCCAGCAGAAGGGACCGGGGGGCGCGTACGGTCGAGCAGTACTTC,CASRRDRGARTVEQYF
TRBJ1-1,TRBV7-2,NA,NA,TGTGCCAGCAGCCAACGGGGGAAGAACACTGAAGCTTTCTTT,CASSQRGKNTEAFF
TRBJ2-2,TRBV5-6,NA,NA,TGTGCCAGCACCAAAAGAACTACAGGCCCCGTCGGCACCGGGGAGCTGTTTTTT,CASTKRTTGPVGTGELFF
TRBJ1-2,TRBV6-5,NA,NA,TGTGCCAGCAGTTACGGCAGGAGAGACTATGGCTACACCTTC,CASSYGRRDYGYTF
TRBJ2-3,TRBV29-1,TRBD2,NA,TGCAGCGTTCCTCTAGCGGGAGGGCCGGATACGCAGTATTTT,CSVPLAGGPDTQYF
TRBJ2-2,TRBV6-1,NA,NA,TGTGCCAGCCGCCAGGGGATCGGGGAGCTGTTTTTT,CASRQGIGELFF
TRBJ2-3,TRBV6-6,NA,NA,TGTGCCAGCAGTTCGACACCGTCTAGCACAGATACGCAGTATTTT,CASSSTPSSTDTQYF
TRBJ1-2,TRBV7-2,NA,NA,TGTGCCAGCAGCGCCCAAACAGGGAGCTATGGCTACACCTTC,CASSAQTGSYGYTF
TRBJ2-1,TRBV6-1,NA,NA,TGTGCCAGCAGTGTCACAGGGTACAATGAGCAGTTCTTC,CASSVTGYNEQFF
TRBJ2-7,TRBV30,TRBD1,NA,TGTGCCTGGAGTCAACCGGGACAGGGGGCGGGGGAGCAGTACTTC,CAWSQPGQGAGEQYF
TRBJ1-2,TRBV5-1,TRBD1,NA,TGCGCCAGCAGCCCTGAACAGGGGGCAAAATATGGCTACACCTTC,CASSPEQGAKYGYTF
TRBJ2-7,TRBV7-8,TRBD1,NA,TGTGCCAGCAGCTTAGCGCTCGGGACAGCCTGGGAGCAGTACTTC,CASSLALGTAWEQYF
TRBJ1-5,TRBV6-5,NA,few,TGTGCCAGCAGAAACGGGAATCAGCCCCAGCATTTT,CASRNGNQPQHF
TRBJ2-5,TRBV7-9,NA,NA,TGTGCCAGCGCCTCTCTAGGGGGGCAAGAGACCCAGTACTTC,CASASLGGQETQYF
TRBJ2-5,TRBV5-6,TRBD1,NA,TGTGCCAGCAGCGATAGGGGGACAGGCAAACAAGAGACCCAGTACTTC,CASSDRGTGKQETQYF
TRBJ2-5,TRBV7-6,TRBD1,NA,TGTGCCAGCAGCCCAAGGACAGGGGCAGAGACCCAGTACTTC,CASSPRTGAETQYF
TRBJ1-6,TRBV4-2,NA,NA,TGTGCCAGCAGCCAAGTTTCTAAGGGAAATTCACCCCTCCACTTT,CASSQVSKGNSPLHF
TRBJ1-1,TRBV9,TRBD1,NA,TGTGCCAGCAGCCAGGGACAGGGAGGGGGAAAAATGAACACTGAAGCTTTCTTT,CASSQGQGGGKMNTEAFF
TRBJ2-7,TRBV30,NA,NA,TGTGCCTGGAACAGCTTTACCTACGAGCAGTACTTC,CAWNSFTYEQYF
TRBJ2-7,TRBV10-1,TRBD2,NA,TGCGCCAGCAGTGGGGAGCGGGGGACCTCTGGGGAGCAGTACTTC,CASSGERGTSGEQYF
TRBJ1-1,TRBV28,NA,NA,TGTGCCAGCAGGTATAAGGGACGGATATTGAACACTGAAGCTTTCTTT,CASRYKGRILNTEAFF
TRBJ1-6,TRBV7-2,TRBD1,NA,TGTGCCAGCAGGGGGACAGGGGGCAGTTCACCCCTCCACTTT,CASRGTGGSSPLHF
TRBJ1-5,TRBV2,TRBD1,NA,TGTGCCAGCAGTGGGGGAACCGGACAGGGCAATCAGCCCCAGCATTTT,CASSGGTGQGNQPQHF
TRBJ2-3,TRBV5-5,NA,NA,TGTGCCAGCAGCTTGAGTCCGCTGCCGGCAGATACGCAGTATTTT,CASSLSPLPADTQYF
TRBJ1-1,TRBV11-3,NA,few,TGTGCCAGCAGCTTACGATTGAACACTGAAGCTTTCTTT,CASSLRLNTEAFF
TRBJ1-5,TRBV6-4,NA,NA,TGTGCCAGCAGTGACCAGCATCCCACCCCTTGCAATCAGCCCCAGCATTTT,CASSDQHPTPCNQPQHF
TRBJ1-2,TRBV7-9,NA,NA,TGTGCCAGCAGCTTCGAGACACGGCCTTACCATGGCTACACCTTC,CASSFETRPYHGYTF
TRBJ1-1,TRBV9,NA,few,TGTGCCAGCAGCGGCCCAATGGGGGCTGAAGCTTTCTTT,CASSGPMGAEAFF
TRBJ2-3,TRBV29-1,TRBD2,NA,TGCAGCCCCCCCTGGGGGGGGGAAAGCACAGATACGCAGTATTTT,CSPPWGGESTDTQYF
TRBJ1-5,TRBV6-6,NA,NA,TGTGCCAGCAGTTACTCGAGGGGAGGGCAGCCCCAGCATTTT,CASSYSRGGQPQHF
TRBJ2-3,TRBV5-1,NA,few,TGCGCCAGCAGCTTGGTCCCAGCAGATACGCAGTATTTT,CASSLVPADTQYF
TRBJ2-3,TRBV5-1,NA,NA,TGCGCCAGCAGCTTGGGGAGTACAGATACGCAGTATTTT,CASSLGSTDTQYF
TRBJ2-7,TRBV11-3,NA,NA,TGTGCCAGCAGCTCCCGGCAGGCTTTCTCCTACGAGCAGTACTTC,CASSSRQAFSYEQYF
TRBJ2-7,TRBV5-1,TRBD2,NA,TGCGCCAGCAGCCCCGGGACTAGAACCTACGAGCAGTACTTC,CASSPGTRTYEQYF
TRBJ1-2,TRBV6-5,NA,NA,TGTGCCAGCATTTCCCGGACAGCCCATAACTATGGCTACACCTTC,CASISRTAHNYGYTF
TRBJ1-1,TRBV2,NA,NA,TGTGCCAGCAGTGAGGACCGACAGATGAACACTGAAGCTTTCTTT,CASSEDRQMNTEAFF